The 28 T cell receptor beta chains listed next were all sequenced from one sample in a study of regulatory T cells in long-lasting Graves disease. Both iRepertoire HTBI primers and Arm-PCR of CDR3 regions were used to build the TCR beta libraries. TCRdb re-called the multiplex PCR reads through MiXCR, storing one row per CDR3 protein. The data show about 470,000 distinct CDR3 sequences, 20% seen once. Regarding time point: persistent/refractory GD, antithyroid drugs over 5 years with positive TRAb. The authors made the TCR library using RNA they extracted from PBMCs. The sequenced sample was peripheral blood mononuclear cells (PBMCs), obtained when the disease was refractory, from a patient treated with antithyroid drugs. The receptors stem from a female donor with Graves disease.

The chain uses TRBV19 and TRBJ1-1, with D unresolved. CDR1 and CDR2 from the germline V gene are LNHDA and SQIVND (reference sequence). This CDR3 spans 14 amino acids. Between the trimmed V and J ends, which lost 3 bases and 1 base, there was a span of 9 bases. CDR3 sequence (DNA): TGTGCCAGTAGTATGGGTTCTGGGAACACTGAAGCTTTCTTT. This translates into CASSMGSGNTEAFF.

In the case of this clonotype: Possible read error: a much larger clone is one base away. In this CDR3 the conserved last residue, phenylalanine or tryptophan, is missing, so a read error is likely. This chain joins TRBV6-2 or TRBV6-3 and TRBJ2-2; a possible D gene is TRBD2 (6 bases). This CDR3 has 14 amino acids. V was shortened by 7 bases and J by 5 bases, with 14 bases between the two germline ends. CDR1 and CDR2 from the germline V gene are MNHEY and SVGEGT. CDR3: CASIAVGRTGELFL. DNA for the CDR3: TGTGCCAGCATAGCGGTCGGGCGGACCGGGGAGCTGTTTCTT.

This clonotype was recorded many times. The chain joins TRBV12-3 or TRBV12-4 to TRBJ2-7; TRBD1 matches at 8 bases. This CDR3 is 14 amino acids long. With 5 bases clipped from V and 8 bases from J, the junction kept 11 bases outside the gene matches. The DNA of the CDR3 is TGTGCCAGCAGTCCCCTGGCAGGGGGCACGAAGCAGTACTTC. It encodes CASSPLAGGTKQYF.

This clonotype showed up many times. The gene calls are TRBV11-2 and TRBJ1-5; possible D gene TRBD1, 5 bases. Trimming stripped 7 bases from V and 0 bases from J, with 13 bases between. In germline, CDR1 is SGHAT, CDR2 FQNNGV. The CDR3 consists of 15 residues. The CDR3 spells CASNKEGPSNQPQHF. The DNA for the CDR3 is TGTGCCAGCAACAAGGAGGGACCTAGCAATCAGCCCCAGCATTTT.

To note about this clonotype: A much larger clone differs from this one at a single base, so this may be a read error. For the CDR3, the DNA is TGTGTCAGCAGCATAGAGGGGCAGGGGCACTCACCCCTCCACTTT. This gives the protein CVSSIEGQGHSPLHF. V gene TRBV7-2 combines with J gene TRBJ1-6, with a possible D match to TRBD1 (6 bases). This CDR3 is 15 amino acids long. Germline V gene lookup returns CDR1 SGHTA and CDR2 FQGNSA.

This clonotype was counted at least ten times. The CDR3 DNA reads as TGTGCCAGCAGCTCCGACAGGGCTAACACTGAAGCTTTCTTT. Amino acids: CASSSDRANTEAFF. The chain recombines TRBV6-1 with TRBJ1-1; 7 bases align to TRBD1. Germline CDR1 and CDR2: MNHNS and SASEGT. J lost 2 bases, V lost 6 bases, and 6 bases had no gene match. The length of the CDR3 is 14 residues.

This clonotype was counted at least ten times. The V and J genes are TRBV30 and TRBJ1-2; no definite D call. V lost 4 bases to trimming and J lost 4 bases, with 10 bases between them. The CDR3 is made up of 12 amino acids. Germline loops: CDR1 GTSNPN, CDR2 SVGIG (reference sequence). As DNA, the CDR3 is TGTGCCTGGACTACGTATCCCTATGGCTACACCTTC. It translates to CAWTTYPYGYTF.

V and J are TRBV5-5 and TRBJ2-5, with a possible D match to TRBD2 (5 bases). V lost 4 bases and J 2 bases, leaving 15 bases between the germline ends. From germline, CDR1 is SGHKS and CDR2 YYEKEE (reference sequence). The CDR3 runs to 15 residues. The CDR3 DNA is TGTGCCAGCAGCCTGGCCCCAGCGGATCAAGAGACCCAGTACTTC. Translation: CASSLAPADQETQYF.

In this sample, this clonotype turned up a few times. The CDR3 coding sequence is TGTGCCAGCAGCCAACGAGAAAATGAAACAAGATACGAGCAGTACTTC. This gives the protein CASSQRENETRYEQYF. V gene TRBV14 combines with J gene TRBJ2-7; D remains unclear. Trimming took 2 bases from V and 4 from J, leaving 18 bases between them. CDR1 and CDR2 from the germline V gene are SGHDN and FVKESK. CDR3 length: 16 amino acids.

CDR3 in DNA: TGTGCCAGCAGCTTAAGGCCAAACTCCTACGAGCAGTACTTC. Translation: CASSLRPNSYEQYF. V and J are TRBV7-9 and TRBJ2-7; no firm D call. Germline V lookup: CDR1 SEHNR, CDR2 FQNEAQ (reference sequence). V was cut by 2 bases and J by 0 bases, with 8 bases left in between. The CDR3 loop spans 14 amino acids. Filled out from reference TRBV7-9 and TRBJ2-7, the complete variable domain reads DTGVSQNPRHKITKRGQNVTFRCDPISEHNRLYWYRQTLGQGPEFLTYFQNEAQLEKSRLLSDRFSAERPKGSFSTLEIQRTEQGDSAMYLCASSLRPNSYEQYFGPGTRLTVT.

This clonotype was recorded at least ten times. The chain employs TRBV27 and TRBJ1-1; TRBD1 agrees at 7 bases. The trim removed 5 bases at V and 0 bases at J, leaving 9 bases unmatched. Germline CDR1 MNHEY, CDR2 SMNVEV (reference sequence). The CDR3 contains 16 residues. CDR3 DNA sequence: TGTGCCAGCAGTCTCCGACAGGGATACATGAACACTGAAGCTTTCTTT. This codes for CASSLRQGYMNTEAFF.

V usage is TRBV5-1 and J usage is TRBJ2-7; tentative D call: TRBD2 (5 bases). Trimming cost V 7 bases and J 1 base, with 15 bases left between them. The CDR3 contains 14 residues. Germline V lookup: CDR1 SGHRS, CDR2 YFSETQ. DNA of the CDR3: TGCGCCAGCGCGGCCGGTGGCGGGTCCTACGAGCAGTACTTC. Encoded protein: CASAAGGGSYEQYF.

The V gene is TRBV19, the J gene TRBJ2-7; no reliable D call. CDR1 LNHDA and CDR2 SQIVND come from the germline V gene (reference sequence). There are 13 residues in the CDR3. Trimming took off 5 bases at V and 4 bases at J, with 12 bases between the two ends. The CDR3 protein is CASSPSVGYEQYF. CDR3 DNA: TGTGCCAGTAGTCCGTCCGTGGGGTACGAGCAGTACTTC.

V gene TRBV27 combines with J gene TRBJ1-5, with 7 nucleotides matching TRBD1. J gave up 7 bases and V 8 bases, and 5 bases lay outside the gene matches. Germline V gene sequence: CDR1 MNHEY, CDR2 SMNVEV (reference sequence). This CDR3 is 12 amino acids long. CDR3 in amino acids: CASGSGGQPQHF. CDR3 DNA sequence: TGTGCCAGCGGATCAGGGGGACAGCCCCAGCATTTT.

This clonotype was observed a few times. This rearrangement joins TRBV6-2 or TRBV6-3 to TRBJ2-7, with 13 bases lining up with TRBD2. J was trimmed by 3 bases and V by 6 bases; bases with no gene match: 8. Germline V gene sequence: CDR1 MNHEY, CDR2 SVGEGT. The length of the CDR3 is 16 residues. CDR3 sequence: CASSQNWTSGSYEQYF. Here the CDR3 DNA reads TGTGCCAGCAGCCAAAACTGGACTAGCGGGAGCTACGAGCAGTACTTC.

This clonotype came up a few times. This chain connects TRBV6-2 or TRBV6-3 to TRBJ2-1; D may be TRBD2 (7 bases). The V gene's germline CDR1 is MNHEY and CDR2 SVGEGT. The CDR3 runs 15 residues. The V and J ends lost 5 bases and 6 bases respectively, with 17 bases between them. CDR3 nucleotide sequence: TGTGCCAGCAGTGGCCAAAGGGGGGGGGGCAATGAGCAGTTCTTC. This gives the protein CASSGQRGGGNEQFF.

Points on this clonotype: A much more abundant neighbour one base away suggests this may be a read error. The rearrangement joins TRBV28 to TRBJ2-7; D is tentatively TRBD1 or TRBD2 (5 bases each). This CDR3 contains 14 residues. V lost 4 bases and J 8 bases, leaving 18 bases between the germline ends. CDR1 is MDHEN and CDR2 is SYDVKM in the germline V gene. The CDR3 region is CASSWTGAADKQYF. The DNA of the CDR3 is TGTGCCAGCAGTTGGACTGGGGCGGCGGACAAGCAGTACTTC.

This clonotype was observed a handful of times. This sequence joins TRBV20-1 and TRBJ1-1; TRBD1 might be the D (5 bases). The germline gives CDR1 DFQATT, CDR2 SNEGSKA (reference sequence). The ends were cut back, 3 bases at V and 8 bases at J, with 16 bases in the middle. CDR3 size: 13 residues. CDR3 in amino acids: CSARGWGSSEAFF. The CDR3 nucleotides read TGCAGTGCTAGGGGTTGGGGGTCTTCCGAAGCTTTCTTT.

This clonotype was detected ten times or more. This chain links TRBV5-1 with TRBJ2-2; no clear D gene. The CDR3 spans 13 residues. V gave up 4 bases and J gave up 5 bases, with 9 bases separating them. CDR1 SGHRS and CDR2 YFSETQ come from the germline V gene. CDR3 in DNA: TGCGCCAGCAGCCCAGACCGGACCGGGGAGCTGTTTTTT. This codes for CASSPDRTGELFF.

The V gene is TRBV11-2, the J gene TRBJ2-3, with 9 bases that match TRBD2. The CDR3 covers 14 residues. V was clipped by 1 base and J by 8 bases; unmatched bases: 4. In germline, CDR1 is SGHAT, CDR2 FQNNGV. CDR3 amino acids: CASSLGLAGLTQYF. Written as DNA, the CDR3 is TGTGCCAGCAGCTTAGGGCTAGCGGGACTTACGCAGTATTTT. The whole variable domain, filled in from reference TRBV11-2 and TRBJ2-3, reads EAGVAQSPRYKIIEKRQSVAFWCNPISGHATLYWYQQILGQGPKLLIQFQNNGVVDDSQLPKDRFSAERLKGVDSTLKIQPAKLEDSAVYLCASSLGLAGLTQYFGPGTRLTVL.

The chain has TRBV12-3 or TRBV12-4 and TRBJ2-2; tentative D call: TRBD1 (5 bases). Deletions cut 6 bases from V and 11 bases from J, with 28 bases between. CDR3 length: 17 amino acids. In nucleotides, the CDR3 is TGTGCCAGCAGCTGGGGCTACCGGGCCCCTCGTCATCCCGAGCTGTTTTTT. It is translated as CASSWGYRAPRHPELFF.

This clonotype was counted a few times. The gene calls are TRBV4-1 and TRBJ2-7; D might be TRBD1 (6 bases). The V end was cut by 5 bases, the J end by 1 base, with 15 bases between. This CDR3 has 15 amino acids. Germline V gene data show CDR1 as MGHRA and CDR2 as YSYEKL. The CDR3 spells CASSSPATGSYEQYF. CDR3 sequence (DNA): TGCGCCAGCAGCTCCCCCGCGACAGGATCCTACGAGCAGTACTTC.

This clonotype was seen repeatedly, ten times or more. The gene calls are TRBV27 and TRBJ1-1; the match to TRBD1 covers 7 bases. Germline values: CDR1 MNHEY, CDR2 SMNVEV (reference sequence). The CDR3 contains 15 residues. With V trimmed by 7 bases and J by 1 base, 9 bases remained unmatched. CDR3 bases: TGTGCCAGCACCCCAGGACAGGAAGCGAACACTGAAGCTTTCTTT. Amino acid sequence: CASTPGQEANTEAFF.

In regard to this clonotype: A clone one base away is much larger, so this may be a read error. Because it lacks the conserved phenylalanine or tryptophan at the end, this CDR3 is likely a read error. This sequence joins TRBV20-1 and TRBJ2-7; the D gene is possibly TRBD2 (5 bases). The CDR3 spans 12 residues. The germline CDR1 and CDR2 sequences are DFQATT and SNEGSKA (reference sequence). Trimming pared 0 bases from V and 7 bases from J, leaving 10 bases between. The CDR3 DNA sequence: TGCAGTGCTAGAGAAGGAGGATGGGAGCAGTACTCC. It yields the protein CSAREGGWEQYS.

Regarding this clonotype: Lacking the conserved final phenylalanine or tryptophan, this CDR3 likely reflects a read error. The genes are TRBV5-6 and TRBJ1-5; D is possibly TRBD1 (5 bases). The ends were cut back, 5 bases at V and 7 bases at J, with 19 bases in the middle. CDR1 SGHDT and CDR2 YYEEEE come from the germline V gene. This CDR3 contains 15 residues. The CDR3 here is CASSQSGDRGQPQHL. The CDR3 DNA sequence: TGTGCCAGCAGTCAGAGCGGTGACAGAGGCCAGCCCCAGCATCTT.

This clonotype has ten or more counts. V usage is TRBV9 and J usage is TRBJ2-2; D gene uncertain. Germline loops: CDR1 SGDLS, CDR2 YYNGEE. V gave up 6 bases and J gave up 1 base, with 4 bases separating them. The CDR3 sequence is 12 residues long. The CDR3 nucleotides read TGTGCCAGCACGGGGAACACCGGGGAGCTGTTTTTT. This sequence encodes CASTGNTGELFF.

This clonotype was observed at least ten times. This rearrangement joins TRBV6-1 to TRBJ1-1, with D possibly being TRBD1 (6 bases). V shed 6 bases and J shed 7 bases, with 15 bases lying between them. Looked up from germline, CDR1 is MNHNS and CDR2 is SASEGT. This CDR3 contains 13 residues. The CDR3 loop is CASSSLQGHEAFF. The CDR3 bases are TGTGCCAGCAGCTCCCTACAGGGACATGAAGCTTTCTTT.

The J gene is TRBJ2-5, the V gene TRBV2; 7 bases are shared with TRBD2. Per germline, CDR1 SNHLY and CDR2 FYNNEI. This CDR3 comprises 17 residues. J gave up 1 base and V 3 bases, and 11 bases lay outside the gene matches. The CDR3 DNA sequence: TGTGCCAGCAGTGAGGACGCGGGGGACCTCTCCCAAGAGACCCAGTACTTC. Its protein is CASSEDAGDLSQETQYF.